This TCR beta chain was recovered during a study of regulatory T cells in long-lasting Graves disease. Findings and limits, study-wide: Persistent patients shared more public clonotypes (under 3,000) than newly diagnosed patients (about 970).

Time point meaning: persistent/refractory GD, antithyroid drugs over 5 years with positive TRAb. Isolated PBMC RNA provided the starting material for the TCR library. A note on this clonotype: Its matching antigen is unknown.

Library construction for TCR beta used iRepertoire HTBI primers and Arm-PCR of CDR3 regions. TCRdb passed the multiplex PCR reads through MiXCR, listing each CDR3 protein once. The sample comprises some 370,000 distinct CDR3 sequences, roughly 20% of which are singletons, and less than 25% rests with the top ten. Trimming left V 5 bases short and J 2 bases short, with 9 bases between. In germline, CDR1 is SEHNR, CDR2 FQNEAQ (reference sequence). CDR3 size: 13 residues. J is TRBJ2-5 and V is TRBV7-9; possibly TRBD1 for D (5 bases). The TCR comes from a female donor with Graves disease. Sequencing used peripheral blood mononuclear cells (PBMCs), obtained when the disease was refractory, from a patient treated with antithyroid drugs. CDR3 coding DNA: TGTGCCAGCAGCAGGAGACAGCAAGAGACCCAGTACTTC. Its translation is CASSRRQQETQYF.